This T cell receptor beta chain was observed in a study of T cells in lung cancer brain metastases. Background on the study: Between primary and metastasis resection, eighteen of the 20 patients were untreated.

Clones were sequenced by immunoSEQ multiplex PCR, and TCRdb holds only the in-frame ones, with some missing. The top ten hold around 8.1% of the sample, which has fewer than 5,000 clones, about 87% seen once. Germline V gene sequence: CDR1 SEHNR, CDR2 FQNEAQ (reference sequence). V was pared by 4 bases and J by 6 bases, with 6 bases of the junction left unmatched. The CDR3 runs to 15 residues. Exclusion applied to anyone with multiple prior malignancies. The receptor was derived from a man aged 60 to 69 with non-small cell lung cancer. The genes are TRBV7-9 and TRBJ1-6, with TRBD1 identical over 7 bases. Sample: tumor tissue from the primary lung tumor. The CDR3 here is CASSSTGTSNSPLHF. CDR3 in DNA: TGTGCCAGCAGCTCGACAGGGACGAGTAATTCACCCCTCCACTTT. Full variable domain (rest looked up from reference TRBV7-9 and TRBJ1-6): DTGVSQNPRHKITKRGQNVTFRCDPISEHNRLYWYRQTLGQGPEFLTYFQNEAQLEKSRLLSDRFSAERPKGSFSTLEIQRTEQGDSAMYLCASSSTGTSNSPLHFGNGTRLTVT.